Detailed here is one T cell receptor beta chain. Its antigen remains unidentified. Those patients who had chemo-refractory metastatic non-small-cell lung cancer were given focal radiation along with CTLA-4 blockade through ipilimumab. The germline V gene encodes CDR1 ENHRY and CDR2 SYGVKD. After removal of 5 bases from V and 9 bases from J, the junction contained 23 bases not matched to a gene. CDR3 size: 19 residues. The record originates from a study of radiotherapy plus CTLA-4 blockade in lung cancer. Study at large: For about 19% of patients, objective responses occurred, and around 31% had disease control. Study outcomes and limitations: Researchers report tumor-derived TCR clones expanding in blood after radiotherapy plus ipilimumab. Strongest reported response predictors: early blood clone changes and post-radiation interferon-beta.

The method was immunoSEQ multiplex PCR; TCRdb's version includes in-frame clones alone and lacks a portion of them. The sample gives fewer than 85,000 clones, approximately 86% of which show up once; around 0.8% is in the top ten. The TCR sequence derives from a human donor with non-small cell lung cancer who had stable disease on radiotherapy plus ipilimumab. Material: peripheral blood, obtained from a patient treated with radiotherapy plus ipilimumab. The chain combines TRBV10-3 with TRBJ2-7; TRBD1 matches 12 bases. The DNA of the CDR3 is TGTGCCATCAGTTTACCGGGACAGGGGGCTTTTCGGGGCATCTTGGGGCAGTACTTC. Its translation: CAISLPGQGAFRGILGQYF.